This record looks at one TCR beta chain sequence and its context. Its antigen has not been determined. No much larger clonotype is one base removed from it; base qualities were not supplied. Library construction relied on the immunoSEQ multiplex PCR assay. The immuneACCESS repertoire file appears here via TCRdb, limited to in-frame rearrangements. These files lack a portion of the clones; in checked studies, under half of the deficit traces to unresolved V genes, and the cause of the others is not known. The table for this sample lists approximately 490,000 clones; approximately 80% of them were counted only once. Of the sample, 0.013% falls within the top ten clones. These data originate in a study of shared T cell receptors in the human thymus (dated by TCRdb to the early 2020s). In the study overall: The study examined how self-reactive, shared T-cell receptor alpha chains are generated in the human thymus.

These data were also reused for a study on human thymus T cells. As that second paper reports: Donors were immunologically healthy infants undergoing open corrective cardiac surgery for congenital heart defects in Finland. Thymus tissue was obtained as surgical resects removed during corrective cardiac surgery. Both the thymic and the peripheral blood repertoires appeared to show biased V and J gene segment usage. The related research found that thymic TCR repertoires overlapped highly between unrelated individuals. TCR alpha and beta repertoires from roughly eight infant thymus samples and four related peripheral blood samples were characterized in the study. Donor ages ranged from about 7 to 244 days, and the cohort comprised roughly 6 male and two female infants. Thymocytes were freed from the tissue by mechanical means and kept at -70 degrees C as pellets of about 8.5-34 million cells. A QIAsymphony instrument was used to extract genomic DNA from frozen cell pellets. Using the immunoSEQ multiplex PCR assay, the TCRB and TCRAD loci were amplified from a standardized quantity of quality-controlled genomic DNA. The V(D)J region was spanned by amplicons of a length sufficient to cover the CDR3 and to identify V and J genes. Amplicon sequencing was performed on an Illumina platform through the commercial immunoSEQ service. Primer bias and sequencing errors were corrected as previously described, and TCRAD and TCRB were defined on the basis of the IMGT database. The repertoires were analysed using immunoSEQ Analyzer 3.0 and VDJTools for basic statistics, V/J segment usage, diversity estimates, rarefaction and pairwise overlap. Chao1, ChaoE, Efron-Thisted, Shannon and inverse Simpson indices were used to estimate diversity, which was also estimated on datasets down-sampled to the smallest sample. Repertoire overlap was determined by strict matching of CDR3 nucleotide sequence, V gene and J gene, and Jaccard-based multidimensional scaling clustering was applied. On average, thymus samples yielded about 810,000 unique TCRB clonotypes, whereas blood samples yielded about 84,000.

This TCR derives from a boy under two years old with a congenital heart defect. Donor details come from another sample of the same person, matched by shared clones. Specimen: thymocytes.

For the CDR3, the sequence is CASSLGGRQGFYGYTF. The bases are TGCGCCAGCAGCTTGGGAGGACGACAGGGTTTTTATGGCTACACCTTC. The sequence links TRBV5-1 to TRBJ1-2; TRBD1 lines up with 7 middle nucleotides. V is pruned by 0 bases and J by 5 bases, leaving 10 bases of the junction without a gene match. In the germline V gene, CDR1 corresponds to SGHRS and CDR2 to YFSETQ. The CDR3 sequence holds 16 residues, the cysteine and phenylalanine included. Only the CDR3 DNA stays, 48 bases, in frame from base 1. Where the CDR3 stops, the reference TRBV5-1 and TRBJ1-2 genes take over; the full variable domain is KAGVTQTPRYLIKTRGQQVTLSCSPISGHRSVSWYQQTPGQGLQFLFEYFSETQRNKGNFPGRFSGRQFSNSRSEMNVSTLELGDSALYLCASSLGGRQGFYGYTFGSGTRLTVV.